This is a list of T cell receptor beta chains from one sample in a study of cytomegalovirus exposure and HLA in healthy donors. Sequencing was performed with immunoSEQ multiplex PCR; in TCRdb, only in-frame clones are kept and a portion is missing. The sample has 110,000 or so clones, approximately 85% seen once. The sample consisted of PBMCs. These receptors originate from a woman aged 18-30 years in good health and CMV-seronegative. Both conserved end residues are part of each CDR3. The D gene is left open where the match is weak. Rows may omit the clone size; those that give it use once, few, many or a size class.

size	length	V	J	D	CDR3	DNA
-	16	TRBV9	TRBJ2-3	TRBD2	CASSVVPAGGPDTQYF	TGTGCCAGCAGCGTAGTTCCAGCGGGGGGTCCAGATACGCAGTATTTT
few	16	TRBV10-3	TRBJ2-2	-	CAISESRASNTGELFF	TGTGCCATCAGTGAGTCGCGAGCTTCGAACACCGGGGAGCTGTTTTTT
-	16	TRBV5-1	TRBJ2-4	-	CASSLDRGAAKNIQYF	TGCGCCAGCAGCTTGGATCGGGGGGCGGCCAAAAACATTCAGTACTTC
-	13	TRBV27	TRBJ2-1	-	CASSLSSGFEQFF	TGTGCCAGCAGTTTATCAAGCGGTTTTGAGCAGTTCTTC
few	13	TRBV30	TRBJ1-5	-	CAWSVRENQPQHF	TGTGCCTGGAGTGTGAGGGAAAATCAGCCCCAGCATTTT
-	13	TRBV30	TRBJ1-5	-	CAWSVSGDQPQHF	TGTGCCTGGAGTGTAAGCGGCGATCAGCCCCAGCATTTT
-	16	TRBV7-3	TRBJ2-3	-	CASSPGAGAGLDTQYF	TGTGCCAGCAGCCCCGGCGCGGGGGCAGGTTTGGATACGCAGTATTTT
few	15	TRBV6-1	TRBJ1-2	-	CASRRGTSPADGYTF	TGTGCCAGCAGGAGGGGGACCTCCCCTGCGGATGGCTACACCTTC
-	14	TRBV6-5	TRBJ1-5	TRBD1	CATSGTGSNQPQHF	TGTGCCACATCCGGGACAGGGAGCAATCAGCCCCAGCATTTT
once	13	TRBV29-1	TRBJ1-1	-	CSVEPGGNTEAFF	TGCAGCGTTGAACCGGGGGGAAACACTGAAGCTTTCTTT
few	15	TRBV5-4	TRBJ2-7	TRBD2	CASSSLAGSPYEQYF	TGTGCCAGCAGCTCCCTAGCGGGATCCCCCTACGAGCAGTACTTC
-	16	TRBV4-1	TRBJ1-5	-	CASSQAAGHSNQPQHF	TGCGCCAGCAGCCAAGCAGCGGGGCATAGCAATCAGCCCCAGCATTTT
-	16	TRBV7-3	TRBJ1-1	-	CASSLIRVDGNTEAFF	TGTGCCAGCAGCTTAATTCGGGTCGACGGGAACACTGAAGCTTTCTTT
-	16	TRBV10-3	TRBJ2-3	TRBD1	CAISESTGPSTDTQYF	TGTGCCATCAGTGAGTCGACAGGGCCTAGCACAGATACGCAGTATTTT
-	12	TRBV5-6	TRBJ1-1	-	CASSSGTPEAFF	TGTGCCAGCAGCTCCGGGACACCTGAAGCTTTCTTT
-	16	TRBV7-8	TRBJ2-7	-	CASSLARTAGSYEQYF	TGTGCCAGCAGCTTAGCTCGGACAGCCGGCTCCTACGAGCAGTACTTC
-	17	TRBV27	TRBJ1-4	TRBD1	CASSFGLGTGINEKLFF	TGTGCCAGCAGTTTTGGTTTGGGGACAGGGATTAATGAAAAACTGTTTTTT
few	9	TRBV19	TRBJ2-7	TRBD2	CAGRGGNGF	TGTGCCGGCCGGGGGGGGAACGGGTTC
-	18	TRBV5-1	TRBJ1-1	TRBD1	CASSLLPFPGGEKTEAFF	TGCGCCAGCAGCTTGTTGCCGTTTCCAGGGGGCGAGAAAACTGAAGCTTTCTTT
-	14	TRBV6-5	TRBJ1-2	TRBD1	CASSFDRVNYGYTF	TGTGCCAGCAGTTTCGACAGGGTTAACTATGGCTACACCTTC
once	15	TRBV9	TRBJ1-5	TRBD1	CASSGRGLSNQPQHF	TGTGCCAGCAGCGGGAGGGGGCTAAGCAATCAGCCCCAGCATTTT
-	14	TRBV6-6	TRBJ1-1	TRBD1	CASRTTGGITEAFF	TGTGCCAGCAGGACGACAGGGGGGATCACTGAAGCTTTCTTT
once	13	TRBV7-2	TRBJ2-2	-	CASSLLGAGELFF	TGTGCCAGCAGCTTACTAGGGGCCGGGGAGCTGTTTTTT
-	13	TRBV6-5	TRBJ1-2	-	CASTRGTGRGYTF	TGTGCCAGCACCCGAGGGACTGGTCGAGGCTACACCTTC
-	15	TRBV2	TRBJ1-2	TRBD1	CASSYLDRDGYGYTF	TGTGCCAGCAGTTACCTTGACAGGGACGGCTATGGCTACACCTTC
-	13	TRBV6-6	TRBJ2-1	TRBD2	CASRPGLVNEQFF	TGTGCCAGCAGGCCGGGACTAGTCAATGAGCAGTTCTTC
-	15	TRBV2	TRBJ2-1	TRBD2	CASSLLAGGYNEQFF	TGTGCCAGCTCTCTACTAGCGGGGGGCTACAATGAGCAGTTCTTC
-	15	TRBV9	TRBJ2-1	TRBD2	CASSVGGGGSDEQFF	TGTGCCAGCAGCGTAGGGGGGGGAGGTAGTGATGAGCAGTTCTTC
few	14	TRBV2	TRBJ2-2	TRBD2	CASGDYSNTGELFF	TGTGCCAGCGGGGACTATTCGAACACCGGGGAGCTGTTTTTT
-	14	TRBV5-1	TRBJ2-7	-	CASSLRGNPYEQYF	TGCGCCAGCAGCTTGAGGGGGAATCCCTACGAGCAGTACTTC
once	15	TRBV9	TRBJ2-3	-	CASSEGVTSTDTQYF	TGTGCCAGCAGCGAGGGGGTTACGAGCACAGATACGCAGTATTTT
-	12	TRBV2	TRBJ1-1	-	CASMGANTEAFF	TGTGCCAGCATGGGGGCGAATACTGAAGCTTTCTTT
-	15	TRBV6-1	TRBJ2-7	-	CASKSIAGIFPEQYF	TGTGCCAGCAAGAGTATTGCGGGGATATTCCCCGAGCAGTACTTC
-	15	TRBV2	TRBJ2-1	TRBD2	CASSLLAGANNEQFF	TGTGCCAGCAGTCTACTAGCGGGGGCTAACAATGAGCAGTTCTTC
few	14	TRBV28	TRBJ2-2	TRBD1	CASSLTGRTGELFF	TGTGCCAGCAGTTTGACAGGGAGAACCGGGGAGCTGTTTTTT
once	18	TRBV28	TRBJ1-5	-	CASSRSWRSQRNNQPQHF	TGTGCCAGTAGCCGTTCGTGGCGCAGCCAGAGGAACAATCAGCCCCAGCATTTT
once	15	TRBV5-6	TRBJ2-1	TRBD1	CASSFKQGAYNEQFF	TGTGCCAGCAGCTTCAAACAGGGGGCCTACAATGAGCAGTTCTTC